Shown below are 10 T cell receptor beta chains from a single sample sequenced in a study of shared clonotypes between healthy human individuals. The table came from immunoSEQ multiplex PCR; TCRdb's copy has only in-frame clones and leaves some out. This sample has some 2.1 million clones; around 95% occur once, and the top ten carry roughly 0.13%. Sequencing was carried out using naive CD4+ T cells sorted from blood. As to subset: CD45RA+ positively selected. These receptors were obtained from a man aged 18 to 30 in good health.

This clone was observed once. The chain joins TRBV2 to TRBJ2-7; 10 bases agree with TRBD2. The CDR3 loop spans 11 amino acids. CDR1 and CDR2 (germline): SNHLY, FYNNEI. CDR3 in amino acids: CAGLAAYEQYF. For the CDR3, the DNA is TGTGCAGGACTAGCGGCCTACGAGCAGTACTTC.

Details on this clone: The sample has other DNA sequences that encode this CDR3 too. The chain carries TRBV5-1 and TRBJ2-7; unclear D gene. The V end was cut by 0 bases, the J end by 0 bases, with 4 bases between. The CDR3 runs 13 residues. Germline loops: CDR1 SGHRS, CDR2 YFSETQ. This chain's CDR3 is CASSLAASYEQYF. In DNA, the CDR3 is TGCGCCAGCAGCTTGGCGGCCTCCTACGAGCAGTACTTC. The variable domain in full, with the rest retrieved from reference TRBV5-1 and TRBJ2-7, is KAGVTQTPRYLIKTRGQQVTLSCSPISGHRSVSWYQQTPGQGLQFLFEYFSETQRNKGNFPGRFSGRQFSNSRSEMNVSTLELGDSALYLCASSLAASYEQYFGPGTRLTVT.

CDR3 sequence (DNA): TGTGCCAGCAGTTACTGGGACTCCCTAGCCAAAAACATTCAGTACTTC. This encodes CASSYWDSLAKNIQYF. The chain carries TRBV6-6 and TRBJ2-4; D may be TRBD2 (6 bases). Deletions cut 1 base from V and 0 bases from J, with 10 bases between. The CDR3 loop spans 16 amino acids. Germline V CDR1 and CDR2: MNHNY, SVGAGI (reference sequence).

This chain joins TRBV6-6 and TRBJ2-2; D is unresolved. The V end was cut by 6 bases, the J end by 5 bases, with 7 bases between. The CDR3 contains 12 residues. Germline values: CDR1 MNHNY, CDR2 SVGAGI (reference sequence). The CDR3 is CASSVGTGELFF. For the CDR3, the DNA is TGTGCCAGCAGCGTCGGTACCGGGGAGCTGTTTTTT.

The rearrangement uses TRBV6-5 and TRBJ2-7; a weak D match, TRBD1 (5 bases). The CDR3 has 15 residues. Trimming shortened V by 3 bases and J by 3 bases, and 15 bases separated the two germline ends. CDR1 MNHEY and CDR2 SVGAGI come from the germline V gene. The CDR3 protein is CASSYRNQGLYEQYF. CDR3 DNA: TGTGCCAGCAGTTATCGAAATCAGGGTCTCTACGAGCAGTACTTC.

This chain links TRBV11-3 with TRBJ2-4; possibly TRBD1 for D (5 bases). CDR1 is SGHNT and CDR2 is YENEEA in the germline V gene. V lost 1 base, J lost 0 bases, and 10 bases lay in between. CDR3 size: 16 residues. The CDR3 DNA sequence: TGTGCCAGCAGCTTAGGGGGCCGAGGAGCCAAAAACATTCAGTACTTC. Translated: CASSLGGRGAKNIQYF.

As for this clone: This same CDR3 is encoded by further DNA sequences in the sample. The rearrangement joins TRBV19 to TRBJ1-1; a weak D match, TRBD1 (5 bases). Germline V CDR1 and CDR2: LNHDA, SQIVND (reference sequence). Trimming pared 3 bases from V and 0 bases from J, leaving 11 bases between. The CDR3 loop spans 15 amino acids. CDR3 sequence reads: CASSIQGGLNTEAFF. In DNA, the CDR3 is TGTGCCAGTAGTATTCAGGGCGGCCTGAACACTGAAGCTTTCTTT.

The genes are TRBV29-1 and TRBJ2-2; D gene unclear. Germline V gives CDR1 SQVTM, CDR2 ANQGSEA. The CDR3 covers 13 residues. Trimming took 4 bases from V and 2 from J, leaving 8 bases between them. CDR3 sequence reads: CSVGQPNTGELFF. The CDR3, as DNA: TGCAGCGTTGGGCAGCCTAACACCGGGGAGCTGTTTTTT.

CDR3 sequence reads: CASSFGANSPLHF. DNA for the CDR3: TGTGCCAGCAGCTTCGGGGCGAATTCACCCCTCCACTTT. The chain employs TRBV11-2 and TRBJ1-6; TRBD1 might be the D (5 bases). The V end lost 3 bases, the J end lost 7 bases, and 7 bases lay between the germline ends. CDR1 is SGHAT and CDR2 is FQNNGV in the germline V gene. The CDR3 has 13 residues. Together with reference TRBV11-2 and TRBJ1-6, the CDR3 gives the full variable domain: EAGVAQSPRYKIIEKRQSVAFWCNPISGHATLYWYQQILGQGPKLLIQFQNNGVVDDSQLPKDRFSAERLKGVDSTLKIQPAKLEDSAVYLCASSFGANSPLHFGNGTRLTVT.

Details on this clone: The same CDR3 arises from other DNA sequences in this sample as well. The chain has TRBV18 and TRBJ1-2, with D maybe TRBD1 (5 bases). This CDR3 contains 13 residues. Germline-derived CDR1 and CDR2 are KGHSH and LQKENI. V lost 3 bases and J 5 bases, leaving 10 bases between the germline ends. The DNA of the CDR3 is TGTGCCAGCTCACCTGACGGGGGTTATGGCTACACCTTC. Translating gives CASSPDGGYGYTF. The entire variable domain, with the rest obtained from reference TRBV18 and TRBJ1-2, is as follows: NAGVMQNPRHLVRRRGQEARLRCSPMKGHSHVYWYRQLPEEGLKFMVYLQKENIIDESGMPKERFSAEFPKEGPSILRIQQVVRGDSAAYFCASSPDGGYGYTFGSGTRLTVV.